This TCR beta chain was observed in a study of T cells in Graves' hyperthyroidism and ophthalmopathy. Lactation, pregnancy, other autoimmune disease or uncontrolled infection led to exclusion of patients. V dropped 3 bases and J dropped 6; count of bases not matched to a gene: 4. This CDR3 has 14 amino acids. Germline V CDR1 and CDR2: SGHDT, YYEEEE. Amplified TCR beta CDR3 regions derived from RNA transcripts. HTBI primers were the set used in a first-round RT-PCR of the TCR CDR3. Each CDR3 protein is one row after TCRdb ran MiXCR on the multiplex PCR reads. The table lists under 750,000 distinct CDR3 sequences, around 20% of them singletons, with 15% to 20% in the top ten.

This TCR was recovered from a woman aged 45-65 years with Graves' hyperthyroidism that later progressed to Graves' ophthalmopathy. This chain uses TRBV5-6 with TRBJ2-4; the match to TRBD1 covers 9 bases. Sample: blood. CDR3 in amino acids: CASSWGQGSNIQYF. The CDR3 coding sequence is TGTGCCAGCAGCTGGGGACAGGGCTCAAACATTCAGTACTTC.